This T cell receptor (beta chain) was sequenced for a study of OX40 agonist ivuxolimab in advanced cancers. Study overall: A male proportion of about 84% was recorded, with mean age 60 years and range about 20 to 79.

Excluded were patients having autoimmune disease history or systemic immunosuppression. Libraries were prepared by immunoSEQ multiplex PCR; TCRdb keeps only in-frame clonotypes and omits some of them. The table includes tens of thousands of clones, roughly 80% detected once. The starting material was CD4+ or CD8+ T cells sorted from blood, obtained in a trial of the OX40 agonist ivuxolimab. This receptor was identified in an adult with an advanced solid tumor such as melanoma, head and neck, liver or kidney cancer.

This CDR3 is CASSYDGRQKWETQYF. CDR3 nucleotide sequence: TGTGCCAGCAGCTACGACGGCCGCCAAAAATGGGAGACCCAGTACTTC. This chain connects TRBV5-4 to TRBJ2-5, with D unresolved. The germline V gene encodes CDR1 SGHNT and CDR2 YYREEE (reference sequence). This CDR3 comprises 16 residues. The ends were cut back, 3 bases at V and 5 bases at J, with 20 bases in the middle.